Listed here is a single T cell receptor (beta chain). Its antigen is still unknown. Negatively enriched CD4+ T cells were divided by CD45RA into naive and memory. The CDR3 length is 14 residues. The germline V gene has CDR1 LNHDA and CDR2 SQIVND (reference sequence). Between the trimmed V and J ends, which lost 2 bases and 0 bases, there was a span of 7 bases. This record belongs to a study of shared clonotypes between healthy human individuals. General study findings and limits: In the sorted subsets, rarefaction showed sequencing was incomplete despite large depth. Only blood samples were collected, and tissue repertoires likely differ.

Repertoires were generated with immunoSEQ multiplex PCR, while TCRdb's copy carries only in-frame clones and drops some. The sample consists of some 2,100,000 clones, almost 96% of them appearing once. This chain connects TRBV19 to TRBJ1-2; D gene ambiguous. What was sequenced was naive CD4+ T cells sorted from blood. Subset here: CD45RA+ positively selected. The receptor's source is a man aged 18 to 35 in good health. As DNA, the CDR3 is TGTGCCAGTAGTATACAGGCCTCTAACTATGGCTACACCTTC. It yields the protein CASSIQASNYGYTF.